This T cell receptor beta chain is from a study of shared clonotypes between healthy human individuals. The authors' processing: ImmunoSEQ output lacked quality scores and full-length reads, limiting matched filtering. Clones were read by immunoSEQ multiplex PCR, and TCRdb kept only the in-frame ones, dropping some. V, J and clone size are those of that table, while D and trimming were read from the DNA. The sample carries hundreds of thousands of clones, about 79% recorded once. CDR3 length equals 16 residues. CDR1 and CDR2 (germline): SGHNT, YYREEE (reference sequence). Trimming shortened V by 2 bases and J by 2 bases, and 15 bases separated the two germline ends. In this sample, this clone turned up once.

The V call is TRBV5-4, the J call TRBJ2-3; D gene uncertain. This sequence was found in a middle-aged woman in good health. Some clones in this sample may be carry-over from other donors' samples. Input material: PBMCs. As DNA, the CDR3 is TGTGCCAGCAGCTTAAGACAAACAATCACCACAGATACGCAGTATTTT. Translated, it gives CASSLRQTITTDTQYF.